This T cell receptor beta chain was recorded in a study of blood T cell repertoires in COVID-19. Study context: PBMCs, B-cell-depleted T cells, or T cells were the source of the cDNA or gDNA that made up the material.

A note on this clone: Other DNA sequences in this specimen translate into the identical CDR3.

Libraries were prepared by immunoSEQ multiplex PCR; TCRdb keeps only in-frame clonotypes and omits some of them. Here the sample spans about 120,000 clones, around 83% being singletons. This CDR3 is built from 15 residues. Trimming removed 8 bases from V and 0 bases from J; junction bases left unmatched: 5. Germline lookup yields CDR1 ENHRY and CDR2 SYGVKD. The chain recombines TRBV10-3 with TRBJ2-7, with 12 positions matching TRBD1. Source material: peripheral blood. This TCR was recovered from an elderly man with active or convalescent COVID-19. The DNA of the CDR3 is TGTGCCATCCGGGGGGGACAGGGGGCCTCCTACGAGCAGTACTTC. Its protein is CAIRGGQGASYEQYF.